Shown below are 32 T cell receptor beta chains from a single sample sequenced in a study of cytomegalovirus exposure and HLA in healthy donors. PCR amplification relied on 60 Vbeta primers (plus 13 Jbeta primers). Clones were read by immunoSEQ multiplex PCR, and TCRdb kept only the in-frame ones, dropping some. The table has about 160,000 clones, approximately 80% seen once. Specimen: PBMCs. The receptors come from a woman in her fifties or sixties in good health and CMV-seropositive.

This clone came up once. The CDR3 DNA sequence: TGTGCCAGCAGCTGGGGGGACACTGAAGCTTTCTTT. As protein: CASSWGDTEAFF. J is TRBJ1-1 and V is TRBV5-6; D perhaps matches TRBD1 (5 bases). V gave up 3 bases and J gave up 3 bases, with 6 bases separating them. CDR1 is SGHDT and CDR2 is YYEEEE in the germline V gene. The CDR3 is made up of 12 amino acids.

The chain employs TRBV4-3 and TRBJ2-2; the match to TRBD2 covers 10 bases. This CDR3 comprises 17 residues. With 0 bases clipped from V and 5 bases from J, the junction kept 6 bases outside the gene matches. Germline V gene data show CDR1 as LGHNA and CDR2 as YSLEER. CDR3 DNA: TGCGCCAGCAGCCAAGACCTAGCGGGGGCGGGGACCGGGGAGCTGTTTTTT. As protein: CASSQDLAGAGTGELFF.

The genes are TRBV19 and TRBJ1-1; a possible D gene is TRBD1 (6 bases). Germline values: CDR1 LNHDA, CDR2 SQIVND (reference sequence). V shed 6 bases and J shed 0 bases, with 14 bases lying between them. CDR3 length: 15 residues. The CDR3 bases are TGTGCCAGTAGCTCACAGGGACGGTTGAACACTGAAGCTTTCTTT. As protein: CASSSQGRLNTEAFF.

The rearrangement uses TRBV19 and TRBJ1-3; tentative D call: TRBD1 (6 bases). The CDR3 spans 16 residues. Germline V gene data show CDR1 as LNHDA and CDR2 as SQIVND (reference sequence). The V gene lost 3 bases and the J gene lost 0 bases, with 12 bases spanning the gap. The CDR3 is CASSIVRGPSGNTIYF. In DNA form, the CDR3 reads TGTGCCAGTAGTATTGTCAGGGGACCCTCTGGAAACACCATATATTTT.

Here the CDR3 reads CASSPRQGVPYEQYF. DNA of the CDR3: TGTGCCAGCAGCCCCCGACAGGGGGTCCCCTACGAGCAGTACTTC. The chain carries TRBV27 and TRBJ2-7, with 9 nucleotides matching TRBD1. The CDR3 is 15 residues long. Germline V gene sequence: CDR1 MNHEY, CDR2 SMNVEV (reference sequence). The junction had 8 bases not matched to a gene; V was cut back by 6 bases and J by 2 bases.

This chain connects TRBV4-1 to TRBJ2-3; 11 positions match TRBD2. Germline assignment: CDR1 MGHRA and CDR2 YSYEKL. Unmatched junction bases numbered 15, after V lost 4 bases and J lost 6 bases. The CDR3 spans 18 residues. CDR3 amino acids: CASSLRGGSGGAWDTQYF. CDR3 nucleotide sequence: TGCGCCAGCAGCCTGCGAGGAGGTAGCGGGGGGGCCTGGGATACGCAGTATTTT.

CDR3 residues: CASSSGRVPLLSAELFF. The CDR3 nucleotides read TGTGCCAGCAGTTCAGGCAGGGTGCCCCTGCTGTCTGCTGAACTGTTTTTT. This chain connects TRBV27 to TRBJ1-4, with TRBD1 as a possible D gene (5 bases). The CDR3 extends over 17 amino acids. Trimming took 4 bases from V and 12 from J, leaving 27 bases between them. The germline gives CDR1 MNHEY, CDR2 SMNVEV (reference sequence).

DNA for the CDR3: TGCGCCAGCAGCTCCGACAGGGGGACTCACAATGAGCAGTTCTTC. It translates to CASSSDRGTHNEQFF. The chain has TRBV10-1 and TRBJ2-1, with 9 bases matching TRBD1. The CDR3 runs 15 residues. The V segment lost 6 bases and the J segment 5 bases; nucleotides outside the gene matches: 8. Germline assignment: CDR1 WNHNN and CDR2 SYGVQD (reference sequence).

J is TRBJ1-5 and V is TRBV5-6; 12 bases are shared with TRBD1. V gave up 0 bases and J gave up 5 bases; unmatched junction bases: 6. CDR1 is SGHDT, CDR2 YYEEEE, per germline. The CDR3 totals 17 residues. CDR3 in amino acids: CASSLERDRGRDQPQHF. CDR3 bases: TGTGCCAGCAGCTTGGAGAGGGACAGGGGGCGCGATCAGCCCCAGCATTTT.

The chain uses TRBV9 and TRBJ2-1; a weak D match, TRBD2 (5 bases). Trimming shortened V by 8 bases and J by 0 bases, and 18 bases separated the two germline ends. Germline values: CDR1 SGDLS, CDR2 YYNGEE. The CDR3 runs 16 residues. CDR3 coding DNA: TGTGCCAGTGGAGGAGAGGCCTTAAGCTCCTACAATGAGCAGTTCTTC. Residues: CASGGEALSSYNEQFF.

The chain couples TRBV4-2 to TRBJ1-1; TRBD1 agrees at 10 bases. The V gene's germline CDR1 is LGHNA and CDR2 YNFKEQ. The CDR3 contains 17 residues. With 3 bases clipped from V and 10 bases from J, the junction kept 17 bases outside the gene matches. The CDR3 reads CASSQLSYRDRGPAAFF. The CDR3 DNA sequence: TGTGCCAGCAGCCAGCTATCCTACCGGGACAGGGGACCCGCAGCTTTCTTT.

J is TRBJ1-4 and V is TRBV28; 8 positions match TRBD1. Germline CDR1 and CDR2: MDHEN and SYDVKM. Trimming took 6 bases from V and 8 from J; bases not matched to a gene: 8. The CDR3 consists of 14 residues. The CDR3 spells CASRTQGAWEKLFF. The CDR3 DNA reads as TGTGCCAGCAGAACTCAGGGGGCTTGGGAAAAACTGTTTTTT.

CDR3 amino acids: CASSLDQGAYNSPLHF. CDR3 bases: TGTGCCAGCAGCTTGGACCAGGGCGCCTATAATTCACCCCTCCACTTT. The V gene is TRBV5-6, the J gene TRBJ1-6, with a possible D match to TRBD1 (5 bases). CDR3 length: 16 amino acids. The germline V gene has CDR1 SGHDT and CDR2 YYEEEE. V lost 0 bases and J lost 2, with 9 bases in between.

V gene TRBV29-1 combines with J gene TRBJ2-3; D unclear. Trimming removed 5 bases from V and 2 bases from J, with 17 bases in between. This CDR3 has 15 residues. Germline V gene data show CDR1 as SQVTM and CDR2 as ANQGSEA. The CDR3 reads CSVFPSGSSTDTQYF. DNA for the CDR3: TGCAGCGTTTTTCCGTCAGGATCATCCACAGATACGCAGTATTTT.

The chain couples TRBV7-9 to TRBJ1-1, with no clear D. V lost 0 bases to trimming and J lost 6 bases, with 11 bases between them. The CDR3 contains 14 residues. Per germline, CDR1 SEHNR and CDR2 FQNEAQ (reference sequence). In DNA, the CDR3 is TGTGCCAGCAGCTTAGCGGTTTCGGGAGCTGAAGCTTTCTTT. Protein product: CASSLAVSGAEAFF.

This chain joins TRBV7-9 and TRBJ1-3, with 9 nucleotides matching TRBD1. The CDR3 spans 15 residues. The J segment lost 4 bases and the V segment lost 4 bases, leaving 5 bases of the junction unmatched. Germline V gives CDR1 SEHNR, CDR2 FQNEAQ (reference sequence). This CDR3 reads CASSSGQGRGNTIYF. The CDR3 bases are TGTGCCAGCAGCTCCGGACAGGGGAGGGGAAACACCATATATTTT.

This chain uses TRBV11-3 with TRBJ1-1; 8 nucleotides match TRBD1. The CDR3 has 14 residues. Germline V lookup: CDR1 SGHNT, CDR2 YENEEA. V shed 4 bases, J shed 1 base, and the junction held 2 bases outside the gene matches. The CDR3 protein is CASSSGTGNTEAFF. The CDR3, as DNA: TGTGCCAGCAGCTCGGGGACAGGGAACACTGAAGCTTTCTTT.

Worth noting for this clone: Other DNA sequences in this specimen translate into the identical CDR3. The chain couples TRBV9 to TRBJ2-6, with a weak D call TRBD2 (6 bases). The germline V gene encodes CDR1 SGDLS and CDR2 YYNGEE. The V and J ends lost 2 bases and 4 bases respectively, with 10 bases between them. CDR3 size: 15 residues. The CDR3 bases are TGTGCCAGCAGCGTGGGGGGTTCCGGGGCCAACGTCCTGACTTTC. Amino acid sequence: CASSVGGSGANVLTF.

The chain links TRBV9 to TRBJ1-1; D is uncertain. This CDR3 has 15 amino acids. CDR1 is SGDLS, CDR2 YYNGEE, per germline. V gave up 2 bases and J gave up 0 bases, with 11 bases separating them. CDR3 nucleotides: TGTGCCAGCAGCGTCGGAGAGGAATTGAACACTGAAGCTTTCTTT. Amino acid sequence: CASSVGEELNTEAFF. Drawing the rest from reference TRBV9 and TRBJ1-1, the complete variable domain is DSGVTQTPKHLITATGQRVTLRCSPRSGDLSVYWYQQSLDQGLQFLIQYYNGEERAKGNILERFSAQQFPDLHSELNLSSLELGDSALYFCASSVGEELNTEAFFGQGTRLTVV.

In this sample, this clone turned up once. The V and J genes are TRBV7-2 and TRBJ2-1; the match to TRBD2 covers 10 bases. CDR3 length equals 16 residues. From germline, CDR1 is SGHTA and CDR2 FQGNSA. V lost 1 base and J lost 5; bases outside the gene matches: 5. CDR3 protein: CASSLVGLAGDNEQFF. DNA of the CDR3: TGTGCCAGCAGCTTAGTAGGGCTAGCGGGGGACAATGAGCAGTTCTTC.

The chain recombines TRBV2 with TRBJ1-5, with TRBD1 matching over 11 bases. CDR3 length: 16 residues. V shed 6 bases and J 5 bases; nucleotides not matched to a gene: 9. Germline loops: CDR1 SNHLY, CDR2 FYNNEI. Written as DNA, the CDR3 is TGTGCCAGCAGCCCCGGGACAGGGGGAACGGATCAGCCCCAGCATTTT. Amino acids: CASSPGTGGTDQPQHF.

The chain employs TRBV4-3 and TRBJ1-2; 11 nucleotides line up with TRBD1. CDR1 and CDR2 (germline): LGHNA, YSLEER. V was pared by 3 bases and J by 4 bases, with 13 bases of the junction left unmatched. CDR3 length: 18 residues. The DNA for the CDR3 is TGCGCCAGCAGCCACGGGCCGGGACAGGGGGATCGTAGCTATGGCTACACCTTC. The encoded protein is CASSHGPGQGDRSYGYTF.

The V gene is TRBV30, the J gene TRBJ1-1, with unresolved D. Trimming pared 7 bases from V and 3 bases from J, leaving 15 bases between. Germline CDR1 is GTSNPN and CDR2 is SVGIG (reference sequence). This CDR3 has 13 residues. CDR3 protein: CALGRAMDTEAFF. As DNA, the CDR3 is TGTGCCTTGGGGAGGGCTATGGACACTGAAGCTTTCTTT.

The J gene is TRBJ1-1, the V gene TRBV10-1; D possibly corresponds to TRBD1 (6 bases). Looked up from germline, CDR1 is WNHNN and CDR2 is SYGVQD (reference sequence). Trimming removed 9 bases from V and 1 base from J, with 15 bases in between. The CDR3 is made up of 14 amino acids. CDR3 DNA sequence: TGCGCCAGTATAACTATGACAGGGAACACTGAAGCTTTCTTT. This codes for CASITMTGNTEAFF.

The chain couples TRBV4-3 to TRBJ1-1, with TRBD1 identical over 7 bases. The CDR3 contains 14 residues. Germline lookup yields CDR1 LGHNA and CDR2 YSLEER. J gave up 13 bases and V 0 bases, and 11 bases lay outside the gene matches. CDR3 nucleotides: TGCGCCAGCAGCCAAGATAGGGGCGGGACAGAGAGTTTCTTT. Translated, it gives CASSQDRGGTESFF.

A word on this clone: One end of the junction is discordant with germline, which a read error may explain. The chain joins TRBV7-7 to TRBJ2-2, with 7 bases identical to TRBD2. This CDR3 comprises 15 residues. CDR1 SSHAT and CDR2 FNYEAQ come from the germline V gene (reference sequence). The CDR3 DNA follows: TGTGCTAGCAGCTTGCGCGGGGAGGGCACCGGGGAGCTGTTTTTT. Its translation is CASSLRGEGTGELFF.

This chain connects TRBV7-6 to TRBJ2-7; 10 bases agree with TRBD1. Per the germline V gene, CDR1 is SGHVS and CDR2 is FNYEAQ. The CDR3 sequence is 15 residues long. The V gene end was trimmed by 4 bases and the J gene end by 4 bases; junction bases not matched to a gene: 7. CDR3: CASSSPPGQGYEQYF. In DNA form, the CDR3 reads TGTGCCAGCAGCTCTCCCCCGGGACAGGGGTACGAGCAGTACTTC.

The chain is built from TRBV11-2 and TRBJ1-2, with 9 bases matching TRBD1. The ends lost 4 bases at V and 2 bases at J; junction bases unmatched: 8. Germline V gene data show CDR1 as SGHAT and CDR2 as FQNNGV. There are 16 residues in the CDR3. The DNA for the CDR3 is TGTGCCAGCAGCTCCCGGGACAGGGATGGGAACTATGGCTACACCTTC. It specifies CASSSRDRDGNYGYTF.

The chain carries TRBV10-1 and TRBJ1-1; D unresolved. CDR1 is WNHNN, CDR2 SYGVQD, per germline (reference sequence). The CDR3 covers 15 residues. Between the trimmed V and J ends, which lost 2 bases and 0 bases, there was a span of 10 bases. CDR3 protein: CASSESGSMNTEAFF. In DNA, the CDR3 is TGCGCCAGCAGTGAGAGTGGCAGTATGAACACTGAAGCTTTCTTT.

This clone has only a few counts. The genes are TRBV7-3 and TRBJ2-1; D perhaps matches TRBD2 (5 bases). Trimming removed 5 bases from V and 2 bases from J, with 13 bases in between. Germline V CDR1 and CDR2: SGHTA, FQGTGA. CDR3 length: 15 amino acids. The CDR3 bases are TGTGCCAGCAGCCAAACCCGGGGTGCCTACAATGAGCAGTTCTTC. It encodes CASSQTRGAYNEQFF.

The V and J genes are TRBV5-4 and TRBJ2-3; 11 nucleotides agree with TRBD2. V shed 4 bases, J shed 3 bases, and the junction held 4 bases outside the gene matches. CDR3 size: 15 residues. Germline CDR1 SGHNT, CDR2 YYREEE (reference sequence). CDR3 residues: CASSPGLAATDTQYF. CDR3 in DNA: TGTGCCAGCAGCCCGGGACTAGCGGCAACAGATACGCAGTATTTT.

Comment on this clone: An end of the junction differs from the germline gene, which may be a read error. This rearrangement joins TRBV2 to TRBJ2-7; D is uncertain. CDR3 length: 12 amino acids. Germline-derived CDR1 and CDR2 are SNHLY and FYNNEI. CDR3 residues: CASATRNYGQYF. DNA of the CDR3: TGTGCCAGCGCGACCCGAAACTACGGGCAGTACTTC.